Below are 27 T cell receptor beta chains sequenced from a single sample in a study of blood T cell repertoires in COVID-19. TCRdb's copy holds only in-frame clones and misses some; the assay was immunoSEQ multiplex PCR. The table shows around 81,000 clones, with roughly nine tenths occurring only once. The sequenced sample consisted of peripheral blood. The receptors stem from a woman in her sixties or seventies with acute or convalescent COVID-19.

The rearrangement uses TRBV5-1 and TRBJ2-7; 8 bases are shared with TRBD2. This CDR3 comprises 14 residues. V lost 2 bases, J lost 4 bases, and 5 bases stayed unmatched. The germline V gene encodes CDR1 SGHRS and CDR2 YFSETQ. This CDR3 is CASSFTGGPYEQYF. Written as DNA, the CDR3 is TGCGCCAGCAGCTTTACGGGAGGGCCATACGAGCAGTACTTC.

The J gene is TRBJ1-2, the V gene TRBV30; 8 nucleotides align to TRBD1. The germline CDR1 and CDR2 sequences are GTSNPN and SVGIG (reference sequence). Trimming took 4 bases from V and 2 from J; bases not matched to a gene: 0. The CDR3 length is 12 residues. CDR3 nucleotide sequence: TGTGCCTGGAACAGGGGGAACTATGGCTACACCTTC. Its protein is CAWNRGNYGYTF.

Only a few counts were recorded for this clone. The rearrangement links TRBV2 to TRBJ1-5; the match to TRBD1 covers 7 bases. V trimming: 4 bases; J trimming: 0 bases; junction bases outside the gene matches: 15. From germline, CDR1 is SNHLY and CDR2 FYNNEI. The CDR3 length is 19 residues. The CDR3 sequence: CASSATGTEGLYSNQPQHF. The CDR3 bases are TGTGCCAGCAGTGCCACCGGGACAGAGGGACTTTATAGCAATCAGCCCCAGCATTTT.

CDR3 sequence: CASSTGLAGVQQYF. For the CDR3, the DNA is TGTGCCAGCAGCACGGGACTAGCGGGAGTCCAGCAGTACTTC. The chain carries TRBV7-2 and TRBJ2-7, with TRBD2 matching over 14 bases. The CDR3 has 14 residues. Losses at the gene ends were 5 bases for V and 8 bases for J; bases not matched to a gene: 5. Germline V CDR1 and CDR2: SGHTA, FQGNSA.

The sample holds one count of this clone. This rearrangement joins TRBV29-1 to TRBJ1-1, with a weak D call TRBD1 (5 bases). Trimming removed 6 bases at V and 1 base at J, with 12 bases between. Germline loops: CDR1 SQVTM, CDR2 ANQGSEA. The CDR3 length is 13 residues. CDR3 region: CSVAIDRNTEAFF. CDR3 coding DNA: TGCAGCGTCGCCATTGACAGGAACACTGAAGCTTTCTTT.

CDR3 nucleotide sequence: TGTGCCAGCAGGAGACTCGATCAGCCCCAGCATTTT. It codes for CASRRLDQPQHF. The rearrangement uses TRBV2 and TRBJ1-5; D call uncertain. With 6 bases removed from V and 5 bases from J, the gap between germline ends came to 8 bases. CDR1 is SNHLY, CDR2 FYNNEI, per germline. There are 12 residues in the CDR3.

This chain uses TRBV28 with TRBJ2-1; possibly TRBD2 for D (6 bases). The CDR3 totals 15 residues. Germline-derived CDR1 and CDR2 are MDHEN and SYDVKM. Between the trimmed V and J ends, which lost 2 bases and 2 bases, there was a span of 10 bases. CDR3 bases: TGTGCCAGCAGTTTAGCGGGACTTGCCTACAATGAGCAGTTCTTC. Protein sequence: CASSLAGLAYNEQFF.

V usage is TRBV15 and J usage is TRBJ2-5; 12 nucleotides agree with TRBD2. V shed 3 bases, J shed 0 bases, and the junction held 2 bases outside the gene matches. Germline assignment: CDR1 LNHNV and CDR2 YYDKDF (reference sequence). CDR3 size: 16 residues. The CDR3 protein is CATSSGTSGYQETQYF. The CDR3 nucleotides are TGTGCCACCAGCAGCGGGACTAGCGGGTACCAAGAGACCCAGTACTTC.

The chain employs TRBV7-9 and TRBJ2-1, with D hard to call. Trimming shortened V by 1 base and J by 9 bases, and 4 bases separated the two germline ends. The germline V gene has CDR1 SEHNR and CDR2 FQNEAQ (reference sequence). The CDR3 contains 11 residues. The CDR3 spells CASSLGGEQFF. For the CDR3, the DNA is TGTGCCAGCAGCTTAGGAGGTGAGCAGTTCTTC.

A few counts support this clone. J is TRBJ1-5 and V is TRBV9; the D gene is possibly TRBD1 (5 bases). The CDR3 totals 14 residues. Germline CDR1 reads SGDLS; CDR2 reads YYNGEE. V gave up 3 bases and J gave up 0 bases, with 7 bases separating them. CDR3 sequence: CASSETDSNQPQHF. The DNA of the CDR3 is TGTGCCAGCAGCGAGACAGATAGCAATCAGCCCCAGCATTTT.

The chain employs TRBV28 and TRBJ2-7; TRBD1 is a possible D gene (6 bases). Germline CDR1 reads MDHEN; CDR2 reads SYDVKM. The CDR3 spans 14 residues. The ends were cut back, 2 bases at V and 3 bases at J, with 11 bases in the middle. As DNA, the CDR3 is TGTGCCAGCAGTTTACCAGGGGACCACTACGAGCAGTACTTC. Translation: CASSLPGDHYEQYF.

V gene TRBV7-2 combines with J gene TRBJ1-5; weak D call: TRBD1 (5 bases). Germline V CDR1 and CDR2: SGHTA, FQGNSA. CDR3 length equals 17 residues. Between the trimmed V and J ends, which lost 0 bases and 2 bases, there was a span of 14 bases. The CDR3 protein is CASSLAGGGMGNQPQHF. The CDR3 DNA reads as TGTGCCAGCAGCTTAGCGGGGGGGGGAATGGGCAATCAGCCCCAGCATTTT.

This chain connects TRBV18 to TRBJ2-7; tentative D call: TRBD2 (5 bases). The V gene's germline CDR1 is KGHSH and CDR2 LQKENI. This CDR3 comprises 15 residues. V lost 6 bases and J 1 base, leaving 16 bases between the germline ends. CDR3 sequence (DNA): TGTGCCAGCTCGACGTCGGACGAGGGTTCCTACGAGCAGTACTTC. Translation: CASSTSDEGSYEQYF.

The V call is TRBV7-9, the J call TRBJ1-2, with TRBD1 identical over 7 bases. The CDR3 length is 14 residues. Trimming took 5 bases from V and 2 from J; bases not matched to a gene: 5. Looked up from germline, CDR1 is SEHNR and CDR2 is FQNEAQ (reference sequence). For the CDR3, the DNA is TGTGCCAGCAGCCGTGCAGGGGGAAACTATGGCTACACCTTC. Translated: CASSRAGGNYGYTF.

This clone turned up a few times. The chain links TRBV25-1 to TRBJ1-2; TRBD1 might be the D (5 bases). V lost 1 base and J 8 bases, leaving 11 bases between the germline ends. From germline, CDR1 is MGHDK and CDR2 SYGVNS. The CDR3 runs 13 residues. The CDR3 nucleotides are TGTGCCAGCAGTGAATCTGCAGGGTCGGGCTACACCTTC. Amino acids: CASSESAGSGYTF.

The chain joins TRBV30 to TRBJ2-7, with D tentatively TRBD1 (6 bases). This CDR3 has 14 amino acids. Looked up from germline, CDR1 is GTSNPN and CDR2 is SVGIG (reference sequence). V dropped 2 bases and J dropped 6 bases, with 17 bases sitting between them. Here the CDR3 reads CAWSPTYLRGEQYF. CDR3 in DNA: TGTGCCTGGAGTCCCACCTACCTCAGGGGCGAGCAGTACTTC.

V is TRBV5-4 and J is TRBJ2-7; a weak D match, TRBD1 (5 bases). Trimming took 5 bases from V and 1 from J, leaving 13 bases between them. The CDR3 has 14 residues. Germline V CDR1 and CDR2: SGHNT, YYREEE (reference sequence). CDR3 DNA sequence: TGTGCCAGCAGTTCCGGAAGGGGTTCCTACGAGCAGTACTTC. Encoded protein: CASSSGRGSYEQYF.

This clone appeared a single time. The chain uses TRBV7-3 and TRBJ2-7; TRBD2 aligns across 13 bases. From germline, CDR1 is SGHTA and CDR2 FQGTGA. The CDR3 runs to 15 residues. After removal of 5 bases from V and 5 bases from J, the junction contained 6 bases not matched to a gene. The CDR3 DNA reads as TGTGCCAGCAGCCCGGGACTAGCGGGGATAGACGAGCAGTACTTC. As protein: CASSPGLAGIDEQYF.

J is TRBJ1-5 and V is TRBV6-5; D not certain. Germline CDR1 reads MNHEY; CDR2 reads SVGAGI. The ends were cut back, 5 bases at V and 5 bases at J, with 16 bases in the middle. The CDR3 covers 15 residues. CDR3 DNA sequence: TGTGCCAGCAGTCAACACGGCCCTAGTGATCAGCCCCAGCATTTT. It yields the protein CASSQHGPSDQPQHF.

Here the CDR3 reads CASSLVGGAFF. The CDR3 DNA follows: TGTGCCAGCAGCTTAGTGGGGGGAGCTTTCTTT. The chain joins TRBV7-9 to TRBJ1-1; perhaps TRBD1 as D (5 bases). Germline CDR1 reads SEHNR; CDR2 reads FQNEAQ (reference sequence). The CDR3 contains 11 residues. V lost 1 base to trimming and J lost 10 bases, with 7 bases between them.

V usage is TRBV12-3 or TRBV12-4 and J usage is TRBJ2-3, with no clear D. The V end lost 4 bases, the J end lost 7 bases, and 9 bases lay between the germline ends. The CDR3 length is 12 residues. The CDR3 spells CASSSASYTQYF. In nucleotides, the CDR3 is TGTGCCAGCAGTTCCGCTAGTTATACGCAGTATTTT.

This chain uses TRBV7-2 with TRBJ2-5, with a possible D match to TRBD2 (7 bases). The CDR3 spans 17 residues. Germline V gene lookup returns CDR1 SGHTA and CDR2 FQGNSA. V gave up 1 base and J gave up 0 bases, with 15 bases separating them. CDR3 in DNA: TGTGCCAGCAGCTTAGGACGGGGGGCCCGGTACCAAGAGACCCAGTACTTC. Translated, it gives CASSLGRGARYQETQYF.

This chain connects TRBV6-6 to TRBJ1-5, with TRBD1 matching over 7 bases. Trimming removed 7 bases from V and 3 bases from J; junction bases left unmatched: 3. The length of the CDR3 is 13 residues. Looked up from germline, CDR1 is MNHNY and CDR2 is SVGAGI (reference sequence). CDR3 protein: CASIQGVNQPQHF. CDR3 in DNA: TGTGCCAGCATCCAGGGGGTCAATCAGCCCCAGCATTTT.

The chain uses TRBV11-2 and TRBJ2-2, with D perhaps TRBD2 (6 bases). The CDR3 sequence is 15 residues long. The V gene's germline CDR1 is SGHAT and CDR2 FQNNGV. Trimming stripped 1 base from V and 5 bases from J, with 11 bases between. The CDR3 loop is CASSLGLAPTGELFF. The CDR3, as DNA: TGTGCCAGCAGCTTAGGCCTAGCGCCTACCGGGGAGCTGTTTTTT.

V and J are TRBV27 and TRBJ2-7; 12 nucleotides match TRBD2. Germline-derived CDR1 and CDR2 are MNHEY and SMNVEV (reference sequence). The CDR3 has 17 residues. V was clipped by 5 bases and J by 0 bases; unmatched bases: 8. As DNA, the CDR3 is TGTGCCAGCAGTAACGGACTAGCGGGATCTAGCTCCTACGAGCAGTACTTC. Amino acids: CASSNGLAGSSSYEQYF.

The CDR3 bases are TGTGCCAGCAGCGTAGGTCATTACAGGAGAACTTCTAACTATGGCTACACCTTC. Translating gives CASSVGHYRRTSNYGYTF. The rearrangement links TRBV9 to TRBJ1-2, with a weak D call TRBD1 (5 bases). This CDR3 comprises 18 residues. Between the trimmed V and J ends, which lost 0 bases and 0 bases, there was a span of 18 bases. Germline-derived CDR1 and CDR2 are SGDLS and YYNGEE.

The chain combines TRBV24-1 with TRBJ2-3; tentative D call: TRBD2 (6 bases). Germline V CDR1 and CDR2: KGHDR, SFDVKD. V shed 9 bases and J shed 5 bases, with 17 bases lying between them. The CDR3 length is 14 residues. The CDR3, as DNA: TGTGCCACCGGGACGGGGGTCACGGGAGATACGCAGTATTTT. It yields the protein CATGTGVTGDTQYF.